This is a list of T cell receptor beta chains from one sample in a study of somatic mutations in cytotoxic T cells in rheumatoid arthritis. The table came from immunoSEQ multiplex PCR; TCRdb's copy has only in-frame clones and leaves some out. The data hold about 19,000 clones, with approximately 75% observed a single time. Sequenced material: CD8+ T cells sorted from blood. These receptors were obtained from an adult with rheumatoid arthritis. CDR3s include the opening cysteine and the closing phenylalanine or tryptophan. A D gene is named only where the DNA matches it firmly. Only some rows state a clone size, as once, few, many or a class for expanded clones.

NA,TRBJ2-3,TRBD2,TRBV28,CASSLLAGGDTQYF,TGTGCCAGCAGTTTATTGGCGGGAGGGGATACGCAGTATTTT
few,TRBJ2-1,TRBD2,TRBV27,CASVLAGGYNEQFF,TGTGCCAGCGTTCTAGCGGGGGGTTACAATGAGCAGTTCTTC
NA,TRBJ2-2,TRBD1,TRBV27,CASSLRVDRVGTGELFF,TGTGCCAGCAGTTTACGAGTGGACAGGGTTGGGACCGGGGAGCTGTTTTTT
NA,TRBJ2-5,TRBD2,TRBV7-8,CASSLSVGTTSRETQYF,TGTGCCAGCAGCTTATCTGTTGGGACTACCTCCCGGGAGACCCAGTACTTC
few,TRBJ2-7,TRBD1,TRBV4-1,CASSHEPGQGQYEQYF,TGCGCCAGCAGCCACGAACCGGGACAGGGGCAATACGAGCAGTACTTC
NA,TRBJ2-1,TRBD2,TRBV19,CASSISLLAVNNEQFF,TGTGCCAGTAGTATTAGTCTACTAGCGGTAAACAATGAGCAGTTCTTC
NA,TRBJ1-5,NA,TRBV27,CASRPRQGNQPQHF,TGTGCCAGCAGGCCCCGACAGGGCAATCAGCCCCAGCATTTT
NA,TRBJ2-7,TRBD1,TRBV6-5,CASSYTGTGGYEQYF,TGTGCCAGCAGTTACACCGGGACAGGGGGCTACGAGCAGTACTTC
NA,TRBJ2-1,NA,TRBV9,CASSLGYEQFF,TGTGCCAGCAGCCTCGGCTATGAGCAGTTCTTC
NA,TRBJ2-5,TRBD2,TRBV9,CASSVGISGSSRFETQYF,TGTGCCAGCAGCGTAGGGATTAGCGGGAGTAGTAGATTTGAGACCCAGTACTTC
NA,TRBJ1-2,TRBD1,TRBV13,CASSLSGGGYGYTF,TGTGCCAGCAGCCTCTCAGGGGGCGGCTATGGCTACACCTTC
NA,TRBJ2-3,TRBD2,TRBV7-9,CASSLMGGNSDTQYF,TGTGCCAGCAGCTTAATGGGGGGGAACTCAGATACGCAGTATTTT
NA,TRBJ2-7,NA,TRBV4-1,CASSQDGAYEQYF,TGCGCCAGCAGCCAAGACGGAGCCTACGAGCAGTACTTC
NA,TRBJ2-7,NA,TRBV21-1,CASSFDRWAYEQYF,TGTGCCAGCAGCTTTGACAGGTGGGCCTACGAGCAGTACTTC
NA,TRBJ1-4,TRBD1,TRBV4-1,CASSQDEDRVGVAEKLFF,TGCGCCAGCAGCCAAGACGAGGACAGGGTTGGTGTGGCTGAAAAACTGTTTTTT
NA,TRBJ2-3,TRBD2,TRBV28,CASSPRGGPSTDTQYF,TGTGCCAGCAGTCCACGCGGGGGACCTAGCACAGATACGCAGTATTTT
NA,TRBJ2-7,TRBD2,TRBV7-8,CASSLGGLLAEQYF,TGTGCCAGCAGCTTGGGGGGACTACTCGCGGAGCAGTACTTC
once,TRBJ2-3,NA,TRBV29-1,CSVDRFTQFTDTQYF,TGCAGCGTTGACCGCTTTACGCAGTTCACAGATACGCAGTATTTT
NA,TRBJ1-2,NA,TRBV7-9,CASSSLPSDTNNYGYTF,TGTGCCAGCAGCTCGCTCCCCTCAGATACCAATAACTATGGCTACACCTTC
few,TRBJ2-1,TRBD2,TRBV4-2,CASSPSGGGYNEQFF,TGTGCCAGCAGCCCTTCGGGGGGTGGTTACAATGAGCAGTTCTTC
NA,TRBJ2-7,NA,TRBV21-1,CASSKARTGGVGRPRGAFYEQYF,TGTGCCAGCAGCAAAGCACGGACAGGGGGCGTCGGGAGGCCCCGTGGGGCTTTCTACGAGCAGTACTTC
NA,TRBJ2-1,TRBD1,TRBV9,CASSVPTGPKSYNEQFF,TGTGCCAGCAGCGTCCCGACAGGGCCTAAATCCTACAATGAGCAGTTCTTC
once,TRBJ2-3,TRBD1,TRBV6-4,CASSTTGTGPFGTQYF,TGTGCCAGCAGCACTACCGGGACAGGCCCTTTTGGGACGCAGTATTTT
NA,TRBJ2-7,NA,TRBV2,CASSELRLDEQYF,TGTGCCAGCAGTGAACTCCGGTTGGACGAGCAGTACTTC
NA,TRBJ2-1,NA,TRBV9,CASSVAAGAYNEQFF,TGTGCCAGCAGCGTAGCTGCAGGAGCCTACAATGAGCAGTTCTTC
NA,TRBJ2-3,TRBD2,TRBV5-1,CASSLEERGADTQYF,TGCGCCAGCAGCTTGGAAGAACGGGGGGCAGATACGCAGTATTTT
NA,TRBJ1-3,NA,TRBV28,CASNDGPGGNTIYF,TGTGCCAGCAACGACGGACCCGGTGGAAACACCATATATTTT
NA,TRBJ2-2,TRBD1,TRBV7-8,CASSWGDRRHGELFF,TGTGCCAGCAGCTGGGGGGACAGGCGGCACGGGGAGCTGTTTTTT
NA,TRBJ1-4,NA,TRBV7-2,CASSPNSEKLFF,TGTGCCAGCAGCCCCAATAGTGAAAAACTGTTTTTT
NA,TRBJ1-1,TRBD1,TRBV29-1,CSVDTGGSTEAFF,TGCAGCGTTGATACAGGGGGGAGCACTGAAGCTTTCTTT
few,TRBJ2-7,TRBD2,TRBV9,CASSPGLAGGYEQYF,TGTGCCAGCAGCCCCGGACTAGCGGGAGGATACGAGCAGTACTTC
NA,TRBJ2-1,TRBD2,TRBV27,CASSNIGGAGGGNEQFF,TGTGCCAGCAGCAACATCGGGGGAGCGGGGGGAGGGAATGAGCAGTTCTTC
NA,TRBJ1-1,NA,TRBV6-1,CASGIMNTEAFF,TGTGCCAGCGGGATCATGAACACTGAAGCTTTCTTT
NA,TRBJ2-5,TRBD1,TRBV4-1,CASSHGTGGVPIETQYF,TGCGCCAGCAGCCATGGGACAGGGGGCGTCCCCATAGAGACCCAGTACTTC
NA,TRBJ2-7,NA,TRBV5-1,CASSDPPMQVSYEQYF,TGCGCCAGCAGCGATCCGCCGATGCAGGTTTCCTACGAGCAGTACTTC
NA,TRBJ2-2,NA,TRBV5-4,CASSPSAGELFF,TGTGCCAGCAGCCCGAGTGCCGGGGAGCTGTTTTTT
NA,TRBJ2-1,TRBD1,TRBV27,CASTRQGLQFF,TGTGCCAGCACCAGACAGGGGCTACAGTTCTTC
few,TRBJ2-7,TRBD1,TRBV27,CASRQLGGDRGYEQYF,TGTGCCAGCAGGCAACTGGGGGGGGACAGGGGTTACGAGCAGTACTTC
NA,TRBJ2-2,NA,TRBV13,CASSLGPAGTGELFF,TGTGCCAGCAGCTTAGGGCCGGCGGGCACCGGGGAGCTGTTTTTT
NA,TRBJ2-7,TRBD1,TRBV9,CASSLGQGPYEQYF,TGTGCCAGCAGCCTGGGACAGGGTCCCTACGAGCAGTACTTC
NA,TRBJ1-1,NA,TRBV29-1,CSVDSGIIEAFF,TGCAGCGTTGACTCAGGGATTATTGAAGCTTTCTTT
NA,TRBJ2-7,NA,TRBV6-1,CATLLPRVSREQYF,TGTGCCACCCTTCTCCCCAGGGTCAGCCGCGAGCAGTACTTC
NA,TRBJ2-7,NA,TRBV6-1,CATTPDAREQYF,TGTGCCACCACTCCTGACGCTCGCGAGCAGTACTTC
NA,TRBJ2-7,NA,TRBV28,CASSSSPDVMKNEQYF,TGTGCCAGCAGTTCCAGCCCTGACGTCATGAAAAACGAGCAGTACTTC
NA,TRBJ2-1,NA,TRBV4-1,CASSQDPGGYGPDNEQFF,TGCGCCAGCAGCCAAGATCCTGGGGGATACGGGCCAGACAATGAGCAGTTCTTC
once,TRBJ1-2,TRBD1,TRBV7-9,CASSVKGGAYGYTF,TGTGCCAGCAGTGTAAAAGGGGGCGCCTATGGCTACACCTTC
NA,TRBJ2-7,TRBD2,TRBV29-1,CSVETTSGMGTYEQYF,TGCAGCGTTGAAACGACTAGCGGGATGGGCACCTACGAGCAGTACTTC
NA,TRBJ2-3,NA,TRBV4-3,CASSQDRVGDTQYF,TGCGCCAGCAGCCAAGATAGGGTCGGAGATACGCAGTATTTT
NA,TRBJ1-2,NA,TRBV27,CASSPAGAAGYGYTF,TGTGCCAGCAGCCCCGCCGGCGCCGCGGGCTATGGCTACACCTTC
NA,TRBJ2-3,TRBD2,TRBV9,CASSDRDYEAPGTQYF,TGTGCCAGCAGCGACCGGGACTACGAAGCCCCCGGTACGCAGTATTTT
NA,TRBJ1-3,NA,TRBV7-8,CASSKVGSSSGNTIYF,TGTGCCAGCAGCAAGGTGGGAAGTTCCTCTGGAAACACCATATATTTT